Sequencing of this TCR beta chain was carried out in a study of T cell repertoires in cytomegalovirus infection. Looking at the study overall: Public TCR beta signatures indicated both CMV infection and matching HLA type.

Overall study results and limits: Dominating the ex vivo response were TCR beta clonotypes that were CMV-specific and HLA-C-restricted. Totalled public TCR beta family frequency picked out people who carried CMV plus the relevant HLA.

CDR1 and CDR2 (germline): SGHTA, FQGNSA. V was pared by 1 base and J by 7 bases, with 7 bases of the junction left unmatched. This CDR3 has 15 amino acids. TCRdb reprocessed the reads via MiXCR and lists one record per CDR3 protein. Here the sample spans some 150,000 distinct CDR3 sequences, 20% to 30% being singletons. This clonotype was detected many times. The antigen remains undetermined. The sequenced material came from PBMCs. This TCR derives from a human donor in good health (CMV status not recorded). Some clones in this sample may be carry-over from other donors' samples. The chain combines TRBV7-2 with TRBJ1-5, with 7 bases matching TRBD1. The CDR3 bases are TGTGCCAGCAGCTTAGTAGAGTCAGGGGGACAGCCCCAGCATTTT. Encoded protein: CASSLVESGGQPQHF.